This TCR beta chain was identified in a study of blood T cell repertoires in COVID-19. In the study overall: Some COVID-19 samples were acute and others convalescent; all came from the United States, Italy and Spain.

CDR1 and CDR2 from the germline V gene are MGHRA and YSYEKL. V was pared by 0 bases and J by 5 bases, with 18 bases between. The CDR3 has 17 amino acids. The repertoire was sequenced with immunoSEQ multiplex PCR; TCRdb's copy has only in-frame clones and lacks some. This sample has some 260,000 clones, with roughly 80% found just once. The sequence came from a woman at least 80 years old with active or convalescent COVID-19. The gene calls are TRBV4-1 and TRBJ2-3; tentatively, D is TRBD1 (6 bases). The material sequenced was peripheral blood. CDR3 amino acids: CASSQEGWGPRKDTQYF. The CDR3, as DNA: TGCGCCAGCAGCCAAGAGGGATGGGGGCCCCGGAAAGATACGCAGTATTTT.